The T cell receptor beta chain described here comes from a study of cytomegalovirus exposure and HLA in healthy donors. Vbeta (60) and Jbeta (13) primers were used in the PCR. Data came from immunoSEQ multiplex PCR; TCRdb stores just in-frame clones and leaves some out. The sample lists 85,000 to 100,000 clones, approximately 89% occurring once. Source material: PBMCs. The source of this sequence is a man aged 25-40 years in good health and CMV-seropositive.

The CDR3 DNA is TGTGCCAGCAGCTTGGAGCGAAGCGAGCAGTACTTC. Its translation: CASSLERSEQYF. This chain connects TRBV5-4 to TRBJ2-7; D is ambiguous. V was cut by 0 bases and J by 6 bases, with 7 bases left in between. This CDR3 is 12 amino acids long. Germline CDR1 reads SGHNT; CDR2 reads YYREEE (reference sequence).